The clone carrying this T cell receptor beta chain turned up a few times. Antigen unknown. The CDR3 has 16 residues. Trimming removed 4 bases from V and 4 bases from J, with 20 bases in between. CDR1 and CDR2 from the germline V gene are LGHDT and YNNKEL (reference sequence). This sample was included in a study of blood T cells in healthy people across ages. Whole-study context: When template switching was applied, about one barcoded beta molecule was captured per two T cells. General study findings and limits: Age brought a roughly linear fall in TCR beta diversity measured per million T cells. Naive T cell percentage strongly correlated with TCR beta diversity.

A sample-barcoded 5' primer and a J-beta primer mix were used in a second PCR of roughly 6 to 12 cycles. A template-switch adaptor containing 12 random nucleotides labeled each cDNA molecule. TCRdb redid the calling of the 5' RACE reads with MiXCR, one entry per CDR3 protein. The sample yields some 900,000 distinct CDR3 sequences, roughly 43% seen once. This rearrangement joins TRBV3-1 to TRBJ2-7, with D unresolved. This receptor was taken from a young man in good health. What was sequenced was blood. The CDR3 is CASSPLSQLHLYEQYF. The CDR3 nucleotides are TGTGCCAGCAGCCCGCTATCCCAGCTACATTTGTACGAGCAGTACTTC.